The rows below give T cell receptor beta chains drawn from one sample of a study of T cell responses to AZD1222 COVID-19 vaccine. Generated by immunoSEQ multiplex PCR, the TCRdb table keeps only in-frame clones and is missing some. This sample carries 110,000 to 150,000 clones, about nine tenths of them seen once, and the ten largest clones take over 3.5%. The material sequenced was peripheral blood, taken on day 0 of AZD1222 vaccination. The source is an adult in good health. Both conserved end residues are part of each CDR3. D genes are given only for firm matches. Size is stated for part of the rows, as once, few or many counts, or as a class when the clone is expanded.

j_gene,v_gene,abundance,d_gene,CDR3aa,CDR3nt
TRBJ1-6,TRBV3-1/TRBV3-2,.,TRBD1,CASSRSGGGSPLHF,TGTGCCAGCAGCCGCTCAGGGGGTGGTTCACCCCTCCACTTT
TRBJ2-2,TRBV11-2,.,.,CASRLLAGSGELFF,TGTGCCAGCAGACTACTCGCGGGTTCCGGGGAGCTGTTTTTT
TRBJ2-2,TRBV5-1,.,.,CASSFARRAGELFF,TGCGCCAGCAGCTTCGCCCGCCGGGCCGGGGAGCTGTTTTTT
TRBJ2-7,TRBV6-2/TRBV6-3,.,TRBD2,CASSTILAAGHEQYF,TGTGCCAGCAGCACGATACTAGCGGCGGGGCACGAGCAGTACTTC
TRBJ2-2,TRBV15,.,.,CATSRGGANTGELFF,TGTGCCACCAGCAGAGGCGGGGCGAACACCGGGGAGCTGTTTTTT
TRBJ2-3,TRBV29-1,.,TRBD1,CSVDTGQGLPRADTQYF,TGCAGCGTAGATACGGGACAGGGACTTCCGCGTGCAGATACGCAGTATTTT
TRBJ2-4,TRBV27,.,.,CASSPRLAKNIQYF,TGTGCCAGCAGTCCCAGGCTAGCCAAAAACATTCAGTACTTC
TRBJ1-2,TRBV28,.,TRBD1,CASSSGQLYGYTF,TGTGCCAGCAGTTCGGGACAGCTCTATGGCTACACCTTC
TRBJ2-7,TRBV18,.,.,CASSQTGSVYEQYF,TGTGCCAGCTCACAAACAGGTTCTGTCTACGAGCAGTACTTC
TRBJ1-2,TRBV6-2/TRBV6-3,.,.,CASSYRQVNYGYTF,TGTGCCAGCAGTTACCGGCAGGTCAACTATGGCTACACCTTC
TRBJ1-1,TRBV6-2/TRBV6-3,.,.,CASSYRRGLMNTEAFF,TGTGCCAGCAGTTACCGAAGGGGACTAATGAACACTGAAGCTTTCTTT
TRBJ2-2,TRBV5-1,.,.,CASSLDILFRITRVGFF,TGCGCCAGCAGCTTGGATATACTCTTCCGGATCACCCGGGTCGGGTTTTTT
TRBJ1-2,TRBV15,.,TRBD1,CATSRDTGTGVGGYTF,TGTGCCACCAGCAGAGATACGGGGACAGGGGTTGGTGGCTACACCTTC
TRBJ2-7,TRBV19,.,TRBD1,CASGDRGLYEQYF,TGTGCCAGTGGGGACAGGGGCCTGTACGAGCAGTACTTC
TRBJ1-2,TRBV28,once,.,CASSLVNRNGYTF,TGTGCCAGCAGTTTAGTCAATAGGAATGGCTACACCTTC
TRBJ1-2,TRBV6-6,.,TRBD1,CASSYPRQGDGYTF,TGTGCCAGCAGTTACCCCCGACAGGGTGATGGCTACACCTTC
TRBJ1-2,TRBV19,.,.,CASSIAGRSNYGYTF,TGTGCCAGTAGTATAGCTGGACGCTCGAACTATGGCTACACCTTC
TRBJ2-7,TRBV4-1,.,.,CASSQTGLYEQYF,TGCGCCAGCAGCCAGACGGGCCTCTACGAGCAGTACTTC
TRBJ1-2,TRBV19,.,TRBD1,CASTRDSYGYTF,TGTGCCAGTACAAGGGACAGCTATGGCTACACCTTC
TRBJ1-1,TRBV10-2,.,TRBD1,CASRIQGAHTEAFF,TGCGCCAGCAGGATACAGGGGGCGCACACTGAAGCTTTCTTT
TRBJ1-5,TRBV28,.,.,CASSLAGYQPQHF,TGTGCCAGCAGTTTAGCCGGGTATCAGCCCCAGCATTTT
TRBJ1-2,TRBV6-5,.,TRBD1,CASSWDSGNYGYTF,TGTGCCAGCAGCTGGGACAGCGGTAACTATGGCTACACCTTC
TRBJ1-1,TRBV18,.,.,CASSRAGRDTEAFF,TGTGCCAGCTCACGCGCTGGAAGGGACACTGAAGCTTTCTTT
TRBJ2-3,TRBV13,.,TRBD1,CASSSRDRGLTDTQYF,TGTGCCAGCAGCTCCCGGGACAGGGGACTCACAGATACGCAGTATTTT
TRBJ1-1,TRBV13,.,TRBD1,CASSPRDRDTEAFF,TGTGCCAGCAGCCCTCGGGACAGAGACACTGAAGCTTTCTTT
TRBJ2-7,TRBV19,.,TRBD1,CASRGTGSYEQYF,TGTGCCAGTAGAGGGACAGGCTCCTACGAGCAGTACTTC
TRBJ2-7,TRBV27,.,TRBD2,CASSFISGTSRHEQYF,TGTGCCAGCAGTTTTATATCCGGGACTAGCCGCCACGAGCAGTACTTC
TRBJ1-1,TRBV27,.,TRBD1,CASSLSRTGETEAFF,TGTGCCAGCAGTTTATCGAGGACAGGGGAAACTGAAGCTTTCTTT
TRBJ2-7,TRBV4-1,once,.,CASSQYLGTYEQYF,TGCGCCAGCAGCCAATATTTGGGGACCTACGAGCAGTACTTC
TRBJ2-7,TRBV14,once,.,CASSLLGGTVSYEQYF,TGTGCCAGCAGCCTTCTGGGGGGGACAGTTTCCTACGAGCAGTACTTC
TRBJ2-5,TRBV29-1,.,.,CSVEFWPWETQYF,TGCAGCGTTGAATTCTGGCCGTGGGAGACCCAGTACTTC
TRBJ1-1,TRBV12-3/TRBV12-4,once,.,CASSLGTHTEAFF,TGTGCCAGCAGTTTGGGCACACACACTGAAGCTTTCTTT
TRBJ2-2,TRBV5-4,.,.,CASSPSQGGGELFF,TGTGCCAGCAGCCCCTCCCAGGGGGGCGGGGAGCTGTTTTTT
TRBJ2-1,TRBV7-9,.,.,CASSLGWADDNEQFF,TGTGCCAGCAGCTTAGGTTGGGCCGATGACAATGAGCAGTTCTTC
TRBJ1-1,TRBV28,once,.,CASSLGPGRGNTEAFF,TGTGCCAGCAGTCTAGGTCCGGGCAGGGGGAACACTGAAGCTTTCTTT
TRBJ2-7,TRBV7-9,.,.,CASSLTQALTGEQYF,TGTGCCAGCAGCTTAACTCAGGCCTTAACGGGGGAGCAGTACTTC
TRBJ2-7,TRBV20-1,.,TRBD2,CSASYASGYEQYF,TGCAGTGCTAGTTATGCTAGCGGCTACGAGCAGTACTTC
TRBJ2-3,TRBV6-4,.,TRBD2,CASSTSGGATDTQYF,TGTGCCAGCAGTACTAGCGGGGGGGCCACAGATACGCAGTATTTT
TRBJ1-1,TRBV30,.,TRBD1,CAWWTGGTEAFF,TGTGCCTGGTGGACAGGGGGCACTGAAGCTTTCTTT
TRBJ2-1,TRBV3-1/TRBV3-2,.,TRBD2,CASSQAGLSTSGGNEQFF,TGTGCCAGCAGCCAAGCCGGTCTAAGTACTAGCGGGGGCAATGAGCAGTTCTTC
TRBJ2-3,TRBV5-1,once,.,CASSFGGSTDTQYF,TGCGCCAGCAGCTTCGGCGGAAGCACAGATACGCAGTATTTT
TRBJ2-1,TRBV11-2,.,TRBD2,CASSPGLAGVRYNEQFF,TGTGCCAGCAGCCCAGGACTAGCGGGGGTGCGCTACAATGAGCAGTTCTTC
TRBJ2-7,TRBV28,.,.,CASSLYTRSSYEQYF,TGTGCCAGCAGTTTGTATACCAGGAGCTCCTACGAGCAGTACTTC